A selection of T cell receptor beta chains follows, all from one sample in a study of identical twins. Each CDR3 protein gets one entry after TCRdb re-called the 5' RACE reads with MiXCR. The sample includes 500,000 to 550,000 distinct CDR3 sequences, 20% to 25% of them seen just once. These records were also assigned to another study, of yellow fever vaccine responses in identical twins.

Sequenced input: CD4+ T cells sorted from blood. Receptors were obtained from a woman aged 18-29 years in good health. CDR3s include the opening cysteine and the closing phenylalanine or tryptophan. Fields, in order: V gene, D gene, J gene, clone size, CDR3 DNA, CDR3 protein. The D gene is left open where the match is weak. For some rows the clone size is stated as once, few or many, or as a class when expanded; others skip it.

v_call: TRBV7-9
d_call: NA
j_call: TRBJ2-3
clone_size: few
cdr3_nt: TGTGCCAGCAGCTCACTGGACTCTAGCACAGATACGCAGTATTTT
cdr3_aa: CASSSLDSSTDTQYF

v_call: TRBV29-1
d_call: NA
j_call: TRBJ2-2
clone_size: few
cdr3_nt: TGCAGCGTTGTGGCTAGCGATACGAACACCGGGGAGCTGTTTTTT
cdr3_aa: CSVVASDTNTGELFF

v_call: TRBV7-9
d_call: NA
j_call: TRBJ1-6
clone_size: NA
cdr3_nt: TGTGCCAGCAGCACCTTATTGAGTGGCAACCATAATTCACCCCTCCACTTT
cdr3_aa: CASSTLLSGNHNSPLHF

v_call: TRBV28
d_call: NA
j_call: TRBJ2-3
clone_size: NA
cdr3_nt: TGTGCCAGCAGTGACCCCTTAATGACAGATACGCAGTATTTT
cdr3_aa: CASSDPLMTDTQYF

v_call: TRBV24-1
d_call: TRBD2
j_call: TRBJ2-2
clone_size: NA
cdr3_nt: TGTGCCACCGGGACTAGCGGGACCACCGGGGAGCTGTTTTTT
cdr3_aa: CATGTSGTTGELFF

v_call: TRBV5-1
d_call: TRBD1
j_call: TRBJ1-2
clone_size: NA
cdr3_nt: TGCGCCAGCAGCCCCCCCGGACAGGGGGCGTCTGGCTACACCTTC
cdr3_aa: CASSPPGQGASGYTF

v_call: TRBV24-1
d_call: NA
j_call: TRBJ1-5
clone_size: few
cdr3_nt: TGTGCCACCAGTGAGGGCGGAGGCCCCAATCAGCCCCAGCATTTT
cdr3_aa: CATSEGGGPNQPQHF

v_call: TRBV7-9
d_call: TRBD2
j_call: TRBJ2-1
clone_size: NA
cdr3_nt: TGTGCCAGCAGCTTAGACGGGAGGGCCCAAGTCAATGAGCAGTTCTTC
cdr3_aa: CASSLDGRAQVNEQFF

v_call: TRBV12-3/TRBV12-4
d_call: NA
j_call: TRBJ2-4
clone_size: NA
cdr3_nt: TGTGCCAGCAGTTGGACAGTAGCCAAAAACATTCAGTACTTC
cdr3_aa: CASSWTVAKNIQYF

v_call: TRBV4-1
d_call: NA
j_call: TRBJ2-3
clone_size: few
cdr3_nt: TGCGCCAGCAGCCAGTTCCCCTCGGGACGGGTGTACACAGATACGCAGTATTTT
cdr3_aa: CASSQFPSGRVYTDTQYF

v_call: TRBV27
d_call: TRBD1
j_call: TRBJ2-3
clone_size: NA
cdr3_nt: TGTGCCAGCGGGCGGACAGGGAGGTCAGATACGCAGTATTTT
cdr3_aa: CASGRTGRSDTQYF

v_call: TRBV4-1
d_call: TRBD2
j_call: TRBJ2-1
clone_size: few
cdr3_nt: TGCGCCAGCAGCCAAGATCGGCTAGCGGAAAGGGGTGAGCAGTTCTTC
cdr3_aa: CASSQDRLAERGEQFF

v_call: TRBV20-1
d_call: NA
j_call: TRBJ2-5
clone_size: few
cdr3_nt: TGCAGTGCTAGACCCAAACTAGCACGCGAGACCCAGTACTTC
cdr3_aa: CSARPKLARETQYF

v_call: TRBV29-1
d_call: NA
j_call: TRBJ1-4
clone_size: NA
cdr3_nt: TGCAGCGTTTCAGGGGAGGGTGAAAAACTGTTTTTT
cdr3_aa: CSVSGEGEKLFF

v_call: TRBV29-1
d_call: TRBD2
j_call: TRBJ2-1
clone_size: few
cdr3_nt: TGCAGCGTACGTTCGGGAGGGCTTAGCTCCTACAATGAGCAGTTCTTC
cdr3_aa: CSVRSGGLSSYNEQFF

v_call: TRBV5-1
d_call: TRBD1
j_call: TRBJ2-1
clone_size: many
cdr3_nt: TGCGCCAGCAGAAAGGGGGCTAATGAGCAGTTCTTC
cdr3_aa: CASRKGANEQFF

v_call: TRBV20-1
d_call: NA
j_call: TRBJ2-7
clone_size: few
cdr3_nt: TGCAGTGGCCTAGCTTCCCACGAGCAGTACTTC
cdr3_aa: CSGLASHEQYF

v_call: TRBV5-1
d_call: NA
j_call: TRBJ2-1
clone_size: NA
cdr3_nt: TGCGCCAGCAGCTCGTTGAATTACAATGAGCAGTTCTTC
cdr3_aa: CASSSLNYNEQFF

v_call: TRBV20-1
d_call: TRBD1
j_call: TRBJ1-2
clone_size: NA
cdr3_nt: TGCAGTGCGACCCACGGACAGGGTGGATATGGCTACACCTTC
cdr3_aa: CSATHGQGGYGYTF

v_call: TRBV9
d_call: TRBD2
j_call: TRBJ2-3
clone_size: NA
cdr3_nt: TGTGCCAGCAGCGCCGGGACTAGCGGGAGTTGGGGCACAGATACGCAGTATTTT
cdr3_aa: CASSAGTSGSWGTDTQYF

v_call: TRBV10-3
d_call: NA
j_call: TRBJ2-1
clone_size: few
cdr3_nt: TGTGCCATCAGTGAGTCGAATAAGGACAACAATGAGCAGTTCTTC
cdr3_aa: CAISESNKDNNEQFF

v_call: TRBV5-1
d_call: NA
j_call: TRBJ1-1
clone_size: NA
cdr3_nt: TGCGCCAGCAGGGGAGTCGGGAGCACTGAAGCTTTCTTT
cdr3_aa: CASRGVGSTEAFF

v_call: TRBV7-2
d_call: TRBD2
j_call: TRBJ2-1
clone_size: NA
cdr3_nt: TGTGCCAGCAGCCCCCGGACTAGCGGTTTACTCTTC
cdr3_aa: CASSPRTSGLLF

v_call: TRBV27
d_call: TRBD2
j_call: TRBJ2-7
clone_size: NA
cdr3_nt: TGTGCCAGCAGTTTGCTACCGACTAGCGGATTCTCCTACGAGCAGTACTTC
cdr3_aa: CASSLLPTSGFSYEQYF

v_call: TRBV28
d_call: NA
j_call: TRBJ1-2
clone_size: NA
cdr3_nt: TGTGCCAGCAGTTTAGGACATCAGGGCTACACCTTC
cdr3_aa: CASSLGHQGYTF

v_call: TRBV12-3/TRBV12-4
d_call: TRBD1
j_call: TRBJ1-1
clone_size: NA
cdr3_nt: TGTGCCAGCACCACACGACAGGGGGAAAGCGCTGAAGCTTTCTTT
cdr3_aa: CASTTRQGESAEAFF

v_call: TRBV6-1
d_call: NA
j_call: TRBJ2-1
clone_size: NA
cdr3_nt: TGTGCCAGCAGTGGGGGGGCGCATTCTTACGAGCAGTTCTTC
cdr3_aa: CASSGGAHSYEQFF

v_call: TRBV7-6
d_call: NA
j_call: TRBJ2-7
clone_size: few
cdr3_nt: TGTGCCAGCAGCACTCGGACTCGTTCCTACGAGCAGTACTTC
cdr3_aa: CASSTRTRSYEQYF

v_call: TRBV28
d_call: NA
j_call: TRBJ1-3
clone_size: NA
cdr3_nt: TGTGCCAGCAGTCGTGGTACACTGGGGACATATAGTTTCTCTGGAAACACCATATATTTT
cdr3_aa: CASSRGTLGTYSFSGNTIYF

v_call: TRBV7-9
d_call: NA
j_call: TRBJ1-1
clone_size: few
cdr3_nt: TGTGCCAGCAGCCCTGGGGGCAGGTCCGTTCCGGAAGCTTTCTTT
cdr3_aa: CASSPGGRSVPEAFF

v_call: TRBV15
d_call: TRBD2
j_call: TRBJ2-1
clone_size: NA
cdr3_nt: TGTGCCACCAGCAGATACGCGGGAGGAGGGAGCAATGAGCAGTTCTTC
cdr3_aa: CATSRYAGGGSNEQFF

v_call: TRBV20-1
d_call: NA
j_call: TRBJ1-2
clone_size: few
cdr3_nt: TGCAGTGCTAGAGATCTTACCGGGGCCCTATTCTATGGCTACACCTTC
cdr3_aa: CSARDLTGALFYGYTF

v_call: TRBV10-3
d_call: TRBD2
j_call: TRBJ2-7
clone_size: few
cdr3_nt: TGTGCCATCAGTTCCGGGACTAGCGGTTCCTACGAGCAGTACTTC
cdr3_aa: CAISSGTSGSYEQYF

v_call: TRBV4-1
d_call: TRBD1
j_call: TRBJ2-3
clone_size: few
cdr3_nt: TGCGCCAGCAGCCGACAGGGGCCCAGCACAGATACGCAGTATTTT
cdr3_aa: CASSRQGPSTDTQYF

v_call: TRBV24-1
d_call: TRBD2
j_call: TRBJ2-2
clone_size: NA
cdr3_nt: TGTGCCACCTCCGCGGGGGGGCGGTCCGGGGAGCTGTTTTTT
cdr3_aa: CATSAGGRSGELFF

v_call: TRBV12-3/TRBV12-4
d_call: NA
j_call: TRBJ2-1
clone_size: few
cdr3_nt: TGTGCCAGCATTGTCCGATCCCGCGGACTACCTTACAATGAGCAGTTCTTC
cdr3_aa: CASIVRSRGLPYNEQFF

v_call: TRBV19
d_call: TRBD2
j_call: TRBJ2-1
clone_size: NA
cdr3_nt: TGTGCCAGTAGAAGCGGGAGAGATAGAGGAAATGAGCAGTTCTTC
cdr3_aa: CASRSGRDRGNEQFF

v_call: TRBV24-1
d_call: TRBD2
j_call: TRBJ2-1
clone_size: few
cdr3_nt: TGTGCCACCAGTGATGGACTAGCGGTCCACAATGAGCAGTTCTTC
cdr3_aa: CATSDGLAVHNEQFF

v_call: TRBV12-3/TRBV12-4
d_call: NA
j_call: TRBJ2-3
clone_size: NA
cdr3_nt: TGTGCCAGCAGTAGTAGGAAGTTGAGCACAGATACGCAGTATTTT
cdr3_aa: CASSSRKLSTDTQYF

v_call: TRBV11-2
d_call: NA
j_call: TRBJ1-6
clone_size: NA
cdr3_nt: TGTGCCAGCAGCTTAGATCCCGGCAGGGAGTCACCCCTCCACTTT
cdr3_aa: CASSLDPGRESPLHF

v_call: TRBV7-9
d_call: TRBD1
j_call: TRBJ2-1
clone_size: few
cdr3_nt: TGTGCCAGCAGCACAGGATTTGGGACAGCGAAGAGCAATGAGCAGTTCTTC
cdr3_aa: CASSTGFGTAKSNEQFF

v_call: TRBV20-1
d_call: NA
j_call: TRBJ2-3
clone_size: many
cdr3_nt: TGCAGTGCTACCCCCGGCCGGGGCGGAACAGATACGCAGTATTTT
cdr3_aa: CSATPGRGGTDTQYF

v_call: TRBV5-1
d_call: TRBD1
j_call: TRBJ2-1
clone_size: NA
cdr3_nt: TGCGCCAGCAGCTTGTTGGGGACAGAAGACTACAATGAGCAGTTCTTC
cdr3_aa: CASSLLGTEDYNEQFF

v_call: TRBV6-1
d_call: NA
j_call: TRBJ1-1
clone_size: NA
cdr3_nt: TGTGCCAGCACCGAGGCAGGGGCCCTGAACACTGAAGCTTTCTTT
cdr3_aa: CASTEAGALNTEAFF

v_call: TRBV15
d_call: TRBD1
j_call: TRBJ2-7
clone_size: few
cdr3_nt: TGTGCCACCAGCAGCTTGGACAGGGGCTCCTACGAGCAGTACTTC
cdr3_aa: CATSSLDRGSYEQYF

v_call: TRBV12-3/TRBV12-4
d_call: NA
j_call: TRBJ1-1
clone_size: many
cdr3_nt: TGTGCCAGCACCAAGACTAACCCGGGGAACACTGAAGCTTTCTTT
cdr3_aa: CASTKTNPGNTEAFF

v_call: TRBV20-1
d_call: NA
j_call: TRBJ2-5
clone_size: NA
cdr3_nt: TGCAGTGCCCCCCTGGAGTCGTCGGAGACCCAGTACTTC
cdr3_aa: CSAPLESSETQYF

v_call: TRBV7-2
d_call: TRBD2
j_call: TRBJ2-1
clone_size: few
cdr3_nt: TGTGCCAGCAGCTTAGCGAAGCGGGGGGGCGCCTACAATGAGCAGTTCTTC
cdr3_aa: CASSLAKRGGAYNEQFF

v_call: TRBV6-1
d_call: TRBD1
j_call: TRBJ1-4
clone_size: NA
cdr3_nt: TGTGCCACCAGGGACAGGGGACCCCCAACTAATGAAAAACTGTTTTTT
cdr3_aa: CATRDRGPPTNEKLFF

v_call: TRBV24-1
d_call: TRBD1
j_call: TRBJ2-1
clone_size: NA
cdr3_nt: TGTGCCACCAGTGACCGACAGGGGAGCTCCTACAATGAGCAGTTCTTC
cdr3_aa: CATSDRQGSSYNEQFF

v_call: TRBV3-1
d_call: NA
j_call: TRBJ1-3
clone_size: NA
cdr3_nt: TGTGCCAGCAGCCAAGGGACATCTGGAAACACCATATATTTT
cdr3_aa: CASSQGTSGNTIYF

v_call: TRBV11-2
d_call: NA
j_call: TRBJ1-3
clone_size: NA
cdr3_nt: TGTGCCAGCAGCTATTGGGCGTCCCAGAGGGGGGCTGGAAACACCATATATTTT
cdr3_aa: CASSYWASQRGAGNTIYF